This TCR beta chain was found in a study of blood T cell repertoires in COVID-19. On the study more broadly: Sample material is recorded as cDNA or gDNA derived from T cells, B-cell-depleted T cells, or PBMCs.

V lost 7 bases to trimming and J lost 1 base, with 16 bases between them. CDR3 length: 15 amino acids. Germline CDR1 MNHEY, CDR2 SVGAGI. Authors' analysis steps: Reference gene primer amplification in the assay estimated nucleated cell counts. Method: immunoSEQ multiplex PCR; TCRdb's copy keeps in-frame clones and lacks some. D and trimming come from the DNA, and the V and J calls and clone size come from that table. Among more than 95,000 clones listed, roughly 69% were seen once. The clonotype was recovered from a woman aged 70-85 years with acute or convalescent COVID-19. The chain has TRBV6-5 and TRBJ1-1; D might be TRBD1 (6 bases). The sample taken for sequencing was peripheral blood. For the CDR3, the DNA is TGTGCCAGCACCCCAATGGGGGCGGGGAACACTGAAGCTTTCTTT. Translating gives CASTPMGAGNTEAFF.